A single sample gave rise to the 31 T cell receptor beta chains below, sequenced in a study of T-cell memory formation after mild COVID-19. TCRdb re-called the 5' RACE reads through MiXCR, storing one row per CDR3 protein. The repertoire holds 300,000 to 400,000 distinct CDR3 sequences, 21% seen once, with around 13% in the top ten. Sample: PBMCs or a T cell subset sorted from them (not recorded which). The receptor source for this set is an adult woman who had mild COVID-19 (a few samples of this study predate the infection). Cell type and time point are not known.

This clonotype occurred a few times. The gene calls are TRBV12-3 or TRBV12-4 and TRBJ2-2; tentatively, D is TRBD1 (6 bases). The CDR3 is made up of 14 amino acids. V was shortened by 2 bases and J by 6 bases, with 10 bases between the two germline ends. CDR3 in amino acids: CASSLQGSPGELFF. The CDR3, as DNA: TGTGCCAGCAGTTTACAGGGGAGCCCCGGGGAGCTGTTTTTT.

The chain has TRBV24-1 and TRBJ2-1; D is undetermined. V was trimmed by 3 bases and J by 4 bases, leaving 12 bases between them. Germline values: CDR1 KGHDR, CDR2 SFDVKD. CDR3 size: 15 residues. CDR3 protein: CATSDPRTVYNEQFF. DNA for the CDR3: TGTGCCACCAGTGATCCCAGGACGGTTTACAATGAGCAGTTCTTC.

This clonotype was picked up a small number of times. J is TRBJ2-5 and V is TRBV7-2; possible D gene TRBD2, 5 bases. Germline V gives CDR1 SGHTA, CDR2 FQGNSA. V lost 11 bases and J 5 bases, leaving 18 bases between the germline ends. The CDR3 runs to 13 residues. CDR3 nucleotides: TGTGCCGAAGGGCGGGCCATGGGGGAGACCCAGTACTTC. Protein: CAEGRAMGETQYF.

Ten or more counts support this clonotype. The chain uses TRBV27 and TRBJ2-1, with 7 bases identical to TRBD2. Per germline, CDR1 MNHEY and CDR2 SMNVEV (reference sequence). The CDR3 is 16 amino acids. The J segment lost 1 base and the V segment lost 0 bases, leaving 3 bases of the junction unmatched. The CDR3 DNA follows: TGTGCCAGCAGTTTATCGTGGGGGGGGTCCTACAATGAGCAGTTCTTC. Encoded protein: CASSLSWGGSYNEQFF.

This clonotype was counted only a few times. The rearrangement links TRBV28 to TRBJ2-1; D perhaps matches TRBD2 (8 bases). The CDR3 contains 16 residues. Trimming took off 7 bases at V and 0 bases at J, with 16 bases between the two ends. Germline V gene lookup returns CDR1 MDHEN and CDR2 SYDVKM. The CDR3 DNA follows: TGTGCCAGCACCCGCAGGGGGACTAGCTCCTACAATGAGCAGTTCTTC. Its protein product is CASTRRGTSSYNEQFF.

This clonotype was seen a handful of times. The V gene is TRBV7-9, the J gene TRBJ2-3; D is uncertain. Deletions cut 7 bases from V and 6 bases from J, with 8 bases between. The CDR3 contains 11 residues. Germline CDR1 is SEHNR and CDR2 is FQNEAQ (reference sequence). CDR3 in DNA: TGTGCCAGCAAGGTGGGGGATACGCAGTATTTT. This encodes CASKVGDTQYF.

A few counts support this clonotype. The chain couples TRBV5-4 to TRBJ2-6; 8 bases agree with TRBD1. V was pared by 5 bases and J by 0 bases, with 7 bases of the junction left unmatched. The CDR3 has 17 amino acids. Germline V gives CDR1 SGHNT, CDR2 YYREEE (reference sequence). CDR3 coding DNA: TGTGCCAGCAGTTACGGACAGGGCCACTCTGGGGCCAACGTCCTGACTTTC. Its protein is CASSYGQGHSGANVLTF.

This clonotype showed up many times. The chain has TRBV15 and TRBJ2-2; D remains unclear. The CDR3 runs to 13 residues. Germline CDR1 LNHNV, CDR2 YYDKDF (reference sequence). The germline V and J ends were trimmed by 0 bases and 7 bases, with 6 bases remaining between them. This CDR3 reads CATSRDGYGELFF. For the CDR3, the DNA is TGTGCCACCAGCAGAGATGGTTACGGGGAGCTGTTTTTT.

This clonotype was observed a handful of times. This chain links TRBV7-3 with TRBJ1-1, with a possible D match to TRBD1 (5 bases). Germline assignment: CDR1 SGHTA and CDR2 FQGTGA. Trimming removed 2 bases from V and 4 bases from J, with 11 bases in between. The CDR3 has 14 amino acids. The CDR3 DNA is TGTGCCAGCAGCTTAGCCACGGGGGTCACTGAAGCTTTCTTT. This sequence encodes CASSLATGVTEAFF.

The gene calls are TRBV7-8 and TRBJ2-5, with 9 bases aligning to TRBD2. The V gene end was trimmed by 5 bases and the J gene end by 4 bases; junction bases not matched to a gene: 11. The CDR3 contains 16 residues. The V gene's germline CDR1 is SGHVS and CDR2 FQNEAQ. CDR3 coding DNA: TGTGCCAGCAGCCCTGGGACTAGCCCGCCGAGAGAGACCCAGTACTTC. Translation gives CASSPGTSPPRETQYF. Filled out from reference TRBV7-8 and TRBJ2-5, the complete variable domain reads GAGVSQSPRYKVAKRGQDVALRCDPISGHVSLFWYQQALGQGPEFLTYFQNEAQLDKSGLPSDRFFAERPEGSVSTLKIQRTQQEDSAVYLCASSPGTSPPRETQYFGPGTRLLVL.

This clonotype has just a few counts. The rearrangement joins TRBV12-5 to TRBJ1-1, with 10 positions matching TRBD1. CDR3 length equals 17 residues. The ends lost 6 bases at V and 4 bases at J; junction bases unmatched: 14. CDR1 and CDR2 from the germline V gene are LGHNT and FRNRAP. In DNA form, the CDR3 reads TGTGCTAGTGGGTACGGGACAGGGGCCCTTTGGGGCACTGAAGCTTTCTTT. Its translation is CASGYGTGALWGTEAFF. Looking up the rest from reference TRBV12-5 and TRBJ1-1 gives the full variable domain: DARVTQTPRHKVTEMGQEVTMRCQPILGHNTVFWYRQTMMQGLELLAYFRNRAPLDDSGMPKDRFSAEMPDATLATLKIQPSEPRDSAVYFCASGYGTGALWGTEAFFGQGTRLTVV.

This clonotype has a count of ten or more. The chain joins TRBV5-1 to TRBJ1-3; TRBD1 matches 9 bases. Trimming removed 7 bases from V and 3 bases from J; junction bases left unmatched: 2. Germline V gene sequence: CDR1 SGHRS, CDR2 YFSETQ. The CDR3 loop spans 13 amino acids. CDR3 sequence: CASRTGDGNTIYF. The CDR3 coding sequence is TGCGCCAGCCGGACAGGGGATGGAAACACCATATATTTT.

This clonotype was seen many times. CDR3 bases: TGTGCCAGCAGTCCTTTACAGGGTTTGGCCTACGAGCAGTACTTC. It is translated as CASSPLQGLAYEQYF. The chain employs TRBV12-3 or TRBV12-4 and TRBJ2-7; perhaps TRBD1 as D (6 bases). The CDR3 has 15 residues. The ends were cut back, 5 bases at V and 2 bases at J, with 16 bases in the middle.

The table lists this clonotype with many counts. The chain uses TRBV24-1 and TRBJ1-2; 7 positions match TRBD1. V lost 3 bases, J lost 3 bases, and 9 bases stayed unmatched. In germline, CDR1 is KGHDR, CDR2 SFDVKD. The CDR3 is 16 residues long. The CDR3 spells CATSDHGTASYYGYTF. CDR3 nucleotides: TGTGCCACCAGTGATCACGGGACAGCCTCCTACTATGGCTACACCTTC.

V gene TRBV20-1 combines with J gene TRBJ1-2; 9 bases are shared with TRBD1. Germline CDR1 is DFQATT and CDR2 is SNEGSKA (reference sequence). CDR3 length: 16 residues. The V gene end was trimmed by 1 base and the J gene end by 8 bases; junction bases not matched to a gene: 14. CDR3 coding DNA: TGCAGTGCTAGAGTCGGGGACAGGGTAAAGGGACTAGGCTACACCTTC. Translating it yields CSARVGDRVKGLGYTF.

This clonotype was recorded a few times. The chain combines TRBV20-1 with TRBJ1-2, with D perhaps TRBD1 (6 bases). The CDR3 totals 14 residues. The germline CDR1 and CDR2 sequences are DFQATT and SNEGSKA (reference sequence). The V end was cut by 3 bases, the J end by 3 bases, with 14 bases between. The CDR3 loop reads CSARGAPLDYGYTF. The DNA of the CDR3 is TGCAGTGCTAGGGGGGCTCCCCTTGACTATGGCTACACCTTC.

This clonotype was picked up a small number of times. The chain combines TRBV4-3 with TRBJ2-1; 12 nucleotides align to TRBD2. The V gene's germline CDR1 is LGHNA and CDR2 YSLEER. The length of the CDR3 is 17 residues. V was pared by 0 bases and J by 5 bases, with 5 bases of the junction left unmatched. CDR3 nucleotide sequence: TGCGCCAGCAGCCAAGAGAGGCCTAGCGGGAGGGACAATGAGCAGTTCTTC. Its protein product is CASSQERPSGRDNEQFF.

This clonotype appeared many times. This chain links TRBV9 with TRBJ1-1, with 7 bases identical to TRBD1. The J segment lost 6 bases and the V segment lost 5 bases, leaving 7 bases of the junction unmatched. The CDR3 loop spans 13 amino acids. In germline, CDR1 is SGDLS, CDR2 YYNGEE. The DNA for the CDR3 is TGTGCCAGCAGGGGAGACAGGGTAGCTGAAGCTTTCTTT. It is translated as CASRGDRVAEAFF.

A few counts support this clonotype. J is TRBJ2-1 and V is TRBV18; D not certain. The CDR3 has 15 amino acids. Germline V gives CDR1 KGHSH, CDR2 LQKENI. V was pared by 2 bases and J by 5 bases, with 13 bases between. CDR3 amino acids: CASSPSGQANNEQFF. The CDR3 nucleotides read TGTGCCAGCTCACCATCAGGCCAAGCCAACAATGAGCAGTTCTTC. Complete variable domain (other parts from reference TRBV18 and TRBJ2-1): NAGVMQNPRHLVRRRGQEARLRCSPMKGHSHVYWYRQLPEEGLKFMVYLQKENIIDESGMPKERFSAEFPKEGPSILRIQQVVRGDSAAYFCASSPSGQANNEQFFGPGTRLTVL.

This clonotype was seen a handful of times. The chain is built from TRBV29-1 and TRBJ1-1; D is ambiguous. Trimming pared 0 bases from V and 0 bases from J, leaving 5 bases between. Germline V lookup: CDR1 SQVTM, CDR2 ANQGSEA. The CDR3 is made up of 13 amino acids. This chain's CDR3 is CSVEDLMNTEAFF. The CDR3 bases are TGCAGCGTTGAAGATCTTATGAACACTGAAGCTTTCTTT.

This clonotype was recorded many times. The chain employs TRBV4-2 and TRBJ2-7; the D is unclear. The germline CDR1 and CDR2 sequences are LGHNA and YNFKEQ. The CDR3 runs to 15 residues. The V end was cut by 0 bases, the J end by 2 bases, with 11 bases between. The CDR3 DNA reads TGTGCCAGCAGCCAAGATAGTAATTCGGCCTACGAGCAGTACTTC. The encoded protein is CASSQDSNSAYEQYF.

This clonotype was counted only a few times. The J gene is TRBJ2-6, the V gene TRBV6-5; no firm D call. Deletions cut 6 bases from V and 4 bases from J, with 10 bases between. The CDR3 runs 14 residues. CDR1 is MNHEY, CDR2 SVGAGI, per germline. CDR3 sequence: CASSSSGGANVLTF. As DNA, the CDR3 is TGTGCCAGCAGCAGCTCTGGGGGGGCCAACGTCCTGACTTTC.

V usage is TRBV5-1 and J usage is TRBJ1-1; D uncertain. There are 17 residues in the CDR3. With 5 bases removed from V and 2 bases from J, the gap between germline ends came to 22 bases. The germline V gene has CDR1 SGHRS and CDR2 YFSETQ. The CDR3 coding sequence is TGCGCCAGCAGTCCCACCCCCGCTAGCGGGTTCAACACTGAAGCTTTCTTT. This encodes CASSPTPASGFNTEAFF.

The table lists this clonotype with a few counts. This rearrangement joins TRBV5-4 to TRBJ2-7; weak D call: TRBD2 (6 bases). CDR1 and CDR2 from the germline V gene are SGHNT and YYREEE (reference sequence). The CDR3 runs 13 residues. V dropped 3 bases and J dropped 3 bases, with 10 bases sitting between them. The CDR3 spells CASSYVSGYEQYF. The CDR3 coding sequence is TGTGCCAGCAGCTACGTTAGCGGCTACGAGCAGTACTTC.

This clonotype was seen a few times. CDR3 in amino acids: CASSFRDRDSYEQYF. Written as DNA, the CDR3 is TGTGCCAGCAGCTTCCGGGACAGGGACTCCTACGAGCAGTACTTC. This sequence joins TRBV7-2 and TRBJ2-7, with 9 bases aligning to TRBD1. CDR3 length: 15 amino acids. Germline values: CDR1 SGHTA, CDR2 FQGNSA. V was clipped by 3 bases and J by 0 bases; unmatched bases: 3.

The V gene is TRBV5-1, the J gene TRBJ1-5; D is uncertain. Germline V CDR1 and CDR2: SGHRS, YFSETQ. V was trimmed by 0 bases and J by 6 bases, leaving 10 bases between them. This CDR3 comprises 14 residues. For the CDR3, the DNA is TGCGCCAGCAGCTTGGATGGGGTCGGTCAGCCCCAGCATTTT. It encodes CASSLDGVGQPQHF.

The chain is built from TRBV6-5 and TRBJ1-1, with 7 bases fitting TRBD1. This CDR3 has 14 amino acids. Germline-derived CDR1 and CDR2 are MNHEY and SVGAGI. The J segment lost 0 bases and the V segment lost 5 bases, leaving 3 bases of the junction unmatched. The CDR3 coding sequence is TGTGCCAGCAGTAGACAGGGACTGAACACTGAAGCTTTCTTT. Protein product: CASSRQGLNTEAFF.

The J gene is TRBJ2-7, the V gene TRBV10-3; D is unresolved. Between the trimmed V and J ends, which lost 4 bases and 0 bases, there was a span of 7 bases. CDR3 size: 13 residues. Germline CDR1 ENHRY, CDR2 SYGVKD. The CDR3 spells CAISVEVSYEQYF. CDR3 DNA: TGTGCCATCAGTGTAGAGGTCTCCTACGAGCAGTACTTC.

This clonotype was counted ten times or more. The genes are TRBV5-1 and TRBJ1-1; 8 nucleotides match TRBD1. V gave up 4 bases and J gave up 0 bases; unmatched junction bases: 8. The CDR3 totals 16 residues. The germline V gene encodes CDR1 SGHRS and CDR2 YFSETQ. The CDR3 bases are TGCGCCAGCAGCCCGGACAGGGCGTCAATGAACACTGAAGCTTTCTTT. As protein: CASSPDRASMNTEAFF.

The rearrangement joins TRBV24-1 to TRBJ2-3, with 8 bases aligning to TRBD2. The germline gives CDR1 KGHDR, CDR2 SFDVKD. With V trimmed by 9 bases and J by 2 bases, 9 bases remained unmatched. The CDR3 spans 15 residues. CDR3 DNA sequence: TGTGCCACCGGGGGGGCAGCGGGAGACACAGATACGCAGTATTTT. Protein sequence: CATGGAAGDTDTQYF.

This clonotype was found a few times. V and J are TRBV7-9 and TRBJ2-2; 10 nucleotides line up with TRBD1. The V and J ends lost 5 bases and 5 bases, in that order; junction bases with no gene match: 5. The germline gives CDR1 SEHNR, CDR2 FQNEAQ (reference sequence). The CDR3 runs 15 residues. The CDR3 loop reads CASSPGTGDTGELFF. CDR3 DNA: TGTGCCAGCAGCCCCGGGACAGGGGATACCGGGGAGCTGTTTTTT.